The 20 T cell receptor beta chains below come from one sample, sequenced in a study of T cell repertoires in cytomegalovirus infection. One entry per CDR3 protein, called by TCRdb with MiXCR from the reads. Of 250,000 to 300,000 distinct CDR3 sequences in the sample, about a sixth were seen once. Sequenced: CD8+ T cells from PBMCs. The receptors originated from a human donor in good health (CMV status not recorded). Some clones in this sample may be carry-over from other donors' samples.

This clonotype was counted between two and nine times. CDR3: CSARGFIWTGNSYEQYF. The CDR3 DNA reads TGCAGTGCTAGAGGTTTCATATGGACAGGGAATTCCTACGAGCAGTACTTC. This chain connects TRBV20-1 to TRBJ2-7; 8 nucleotides agree with TRBD1. The CDR3 sequence is 17 residues long. Germline trimming cut 1 base from V and 1 base from J; bases unmatched to any gene: 12. Germline V gene lookup returns CDR1 DFQATT and CDR2 SNEGSKA (reference sequence).

This clonotype was observed at least ten times. This chain's CDR3 is CASGAGTFEGYTF. The CDR3 coding sequence is TGTGCCAGCGGCGCGGGGACGTTCGAAGGCTACACCTTC. The V and J genes are TRBV2 and TRBJ1-2, with a tentative D call TRBD1 (5 bases). Trimming cost V 8 bases and J 8 bases, with 18 bases left between them. CDR1 SNHLY and CDR2 FYNNEI come from the germline V gene. The length of the CDR3 is 13 residues. The full variable domain, completed using reference TRBV2 and TRBJ1-2, is EPEVTQTPSHQVTQMGQEVILRCVPISNHLYFYWYRQILGQKVEFLVSFYNNEISEKSEIFDDQFSVERPDGSNFTLKIRSTKLEDSAMYFCASGAGTFEGYTFGSGTRLTVV.

This clonotype was seen a few times. The rearrangement joins TRBV27 to TRBJ2-7, with D maybe TRBD2 (6 bases). The CDR3 has 14 residues. Trimming stripped 1 base from V and 6 bases from J, with 13 bases between. The germline CDR1 and CDR2 sequences are MNHEY and SMNVEV (reference sequence). The CDR3 reads CASSLLGGGIEQYF. The DNA for the CDR3 is TGTGCCAGCAGTTTATTGGGGGGAGGCATCGAGCAGTACTTC.

The chain links TRBV4-3 to TRBJ1-6; 7 positions match TRBD1. The germline V gene encodes CDR1 LGHNA and CDR2 YSLEER. The CDR3 is 17 residues long. J was trimmed by 7 bases and V by 0 bases; bases with no gene match: 9. Written as DNA, the CDR3 is TGCGCCAGCAGCCAAGATAGGGCAGGGGGAAGGAATTCACCCCTCCACTTT. The encoded protein is CASSQDRAGGRNSPLHF.

This clonotype has just a few counts. The chain combines TRBV7-6 with TRBJ1-1, with 7 bases that match TRBD1. Looked up from germline, CDR1 is SGHVS and CDR2 is FNYEAQ. The V and J ends lost 4 bases and 5 bases, in that order; junction bases with no gene match: 4. The CDR3 length is 13 residues. CDR3 sequence reads: CASSSTGRTEAFF. CDR3 DNA: TGTGCCAGCAGCTCGACAGGGAGAACTGAAGCTTTCTTT.

This chain uses TRBV11-1 with TRBJ2-7; the match to TRBD1 covers 10 bases. Germline values: CDR1 SGHAT, CDR2 FQDESV (reference sequence). The ends lost 5 bases at V and 5 bases at J; junction bases unmatched: 9. This CDR3 has 15 residues. This CDR3 reads CASSRGQGGLDEQYF. The CDR3 bases are TGTGCCAGCAGCCGAGGACAGGGGGGCCTGGACGAGCAGTACTTC.

This chain connects TRBV19 to TRBJ2-7; 7 bases map to TRBD2. Germline values: CDR1 LNHDA, CDR2 SQIVND (reference sequence). V gave up 5 bases and J gave up 5 bases; unmatched junction bases: 9. CDR3 size: 14 residues. CDR3 DNA sequence: TGTGCCAGTAGTGGGACGACCCGGGAGGACGAGCAGTACTTC. Encoded protein: CASSGTTREDEQYF.

The chain uses TRBV5-1 and TRBJ2-4, with D tentatively TRBD1 (6 bases). The germline V gene encodes CDR1 SGHRS and CDR2 YFSETQ. Deletions cut 0 bases from V and 1 base from J, with 14 bases between. This CDR3 has 17 amino acids. CDR3 DNA sequence: TGCGCCAGCAGCTTGGCTGCAGGGGAGCGGGCCAAAAACATTCAGTACTTC. Its translation is CASSLAAGERAKNIQYF.

This chain joins TRBV29-1 and TRBJ1-1, with a tentative D call TRBD1 (6 bases). Germline lookup yields CDR1 SQVTM and CDR2 ANQGSEA. This CDR3 contains 15 residues. Trimming removed 0 bases from V and 3 bases from J, with 14 bases in between. CDR3 DNA sequence: TGCAGCGTTGAAGATTACCAGGGGAGAGACACTGAAGCTTTCTTT. Its translation is CSVEDYQGRDTEAFF.

This clonotype has a handful of counts. The rearrangement joins TRBV5-6 to TRBJ1-2; no definite D call. The CDR3 spans 15 residues. Germline V CDR1 and CDR2: SGHDT, YYEEEE. V was trimmed by 0 bases and J by 3 bases, leaving 12 bases between them. The CDR3 is CASSLGGVRDYGYTF. The CDR3 region has the DNA TGTGCCAGCAGCTTGGGCGGGGTTCGAGACTATGGCTACACCTTC.

V gene TRBV4-3 combines with J gene TRBJ1-6; D unclear. Looked up from germline, CDR1 is LGHNA and CDR2 is YSLEER. The V end was cut by 0 bases, the J end by 0 bases, with 12 bases between. The CDR3 contains 18 residues. As DNA, the CDR3 is TGCGCCAGCAGCCAAGATCGAGCAGCTAGCTCCTATAATTCACCCCTCCACTTT. Translated, it gives CASSQDRAASSYNSPLHF.

The V call is TRBV6-6, the J call TRBJ1-1; the D gene is possibly TRBD1 (5 bases). Trimming took off 2 bases at V and 2 bases at J, with 18 bases between the two ends. Germline CDR1 is MNHNY and CDR2 is SVGAGI (reference sequence). The CDR3 is made up of 17 amino acids. The CDR3: CASSYPPSTVTNTEAFF. The CDR3 bases are TGTGCCAGCAGTTACCCCCCGTCGACAGTGACTAACACTGAAGCTTTCTTT.

Points on this clonotype: The junction departs from the called germline gene at one end, perhaps through a read error. The chain carries TRBV7-9 and TRBJ2-6; no clear D. The CDR3 has 17 residues. The V gene's germline CDR1 is SEHNR and CDR2 FQNEAQ (reference sequence). Here the CDR3 reads CASSLGGTASGANVLTF. In nucleotides, the CDR3 is TGTGCCAGCAGCTTAGGTGGAACTGCTTCTGGCGCCAACGTCCTGACTTTC.

The chain couples TRBV6-6 to TRBJ2-5; D remains unclear. The CDR3 length is 12 residues. From germline, CDR1 is MNHNY and CDR2 SVGAGI (reference sequence). The V gene lost 6 bases and the J gene lost 5 bases, with 10 bases spanning the gap. The CDR3 DNA follows: TGTGCCAGCAGCCTGATTGAGGAGACCCAGTACTTC. This codes for CASSLIEETQYF.

This clonotype was found many times. The V and J genes are TRBV7-2 and TRBJ2-6; TRBD2 aligns across 8 bases. Germline-derived CDR1 and CDR2 are SGHTA and FQGNSA. The CDR3 extends over 16 amino acids. Trimming cost V 5 bases and J 4 bases; bases outside gene matches: 7. The CDR3, as DNA: TGTGCCAGCAGCCCCGGACTAGCTGACGGGGCCAACGTCCTGACTTTC. Amino acids: CASSPGLADGANVLTF.

This clonotype was counted only a few times. This rearrangement joins TRBV28 to TRBJ2-4; weak D call: TRBD1 (6 bases). This CDR3 is built from 20 residues. CDR1 and CDR2 (germline): MDHEN, SYDVKM. The V end was cut by 5 bases, the J end by 0 bases, with 26 bases between. CDR3: CASSGGQGWAQTLAKNIQYF. The DNA of the CDR3 is TGTGCCAGCAGTGGGGGCCAGGGGTGGGCCCAGACTCTAGCCAAAAACATTCAGTACTTC.

This clonotype was seen ten or more times. The chain is built from TRBV7-2 and TRBJ1-1, with D maybe TRBD1 (5 bases). The CDR3 has 12 residues. V was shortened by 2 bases and J by 8 bases, with 9 bases between the two germline ends. CDR1 is SGHTA and CDR2 is FQGNSA in the germline V gene. The DNA for the CDR3 is TGTGCCAGCAGCTTACTGAACAGGGAAGCTTTCTTT. This translates into CASSLLNREAFF.

The chain carries TRBV7-8 and TRBJ2-5; D is tentatively TRBD1 or TRBD2 (5 bases each). Germline-derived CDR1 and CDR2 are SGHVS and FQNEAQ. CDR3 length: 14 amino acids. Trimming shortened V by 5 bases and J by 5 bases, and 15 bases separated the two germline ends. CDR3 coding DNA: TGTGCCAGCAGCACGGGACCGCCCGTCGAGACCCAGTACTTC. Translation gives CASSTGPPVETQYF.

V and J are TRBV6-2 or TRBV6-3 and TRBJ2-7; 7 bases are a match to TRBD1. With V trimmed by 2 bases and J by 3 bases, 16 bases remained unmatched. The CDR3 length is 18 residues. Germline V gene sequence: CDR1 MNHEY, CDR2 SVGEGT. The CDR3 DNA is TGTGCCAGCAGTTACCTAACAGGGGATGCTGGTTCGGTCTACGAGCAGTACTTC. It yields the protein CASSYLTGDAGSVYEQYF.

This clonotype has ten or more counts. The V call is TRBV5-4, the J call TRBJ2-7, with 8 bases matching TRBD1. The CDR3 loop spans 15 amino acids. From germline, CDR1 is SGHNT and CDR2 YYREEE (reference sequence). V lost 1 base, J lost 7 bases, and 10 bases stayed unmatched. The CDR3 protein is CASSLYGQGQDEQYF. The CDR3 coding sequence is TGTGCCAGCAGCTTGTACGGACAGGGTCAAGATGAGCAGTACTTC.